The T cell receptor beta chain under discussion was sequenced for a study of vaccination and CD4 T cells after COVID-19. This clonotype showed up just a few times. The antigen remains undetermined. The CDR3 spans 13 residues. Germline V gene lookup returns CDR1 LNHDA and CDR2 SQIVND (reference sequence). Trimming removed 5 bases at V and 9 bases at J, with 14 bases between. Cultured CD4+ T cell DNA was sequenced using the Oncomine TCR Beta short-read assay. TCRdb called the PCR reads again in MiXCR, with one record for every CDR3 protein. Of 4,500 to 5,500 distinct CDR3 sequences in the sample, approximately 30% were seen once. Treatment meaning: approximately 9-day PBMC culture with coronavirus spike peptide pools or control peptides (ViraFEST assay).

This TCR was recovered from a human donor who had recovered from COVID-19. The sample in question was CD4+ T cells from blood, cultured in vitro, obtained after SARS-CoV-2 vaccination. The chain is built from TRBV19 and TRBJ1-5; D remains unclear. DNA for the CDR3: TGTGCCAGTAGTCCCCAGGCCCTTACGCCCCAGCATTTT. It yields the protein CASSPQALTPQHF.